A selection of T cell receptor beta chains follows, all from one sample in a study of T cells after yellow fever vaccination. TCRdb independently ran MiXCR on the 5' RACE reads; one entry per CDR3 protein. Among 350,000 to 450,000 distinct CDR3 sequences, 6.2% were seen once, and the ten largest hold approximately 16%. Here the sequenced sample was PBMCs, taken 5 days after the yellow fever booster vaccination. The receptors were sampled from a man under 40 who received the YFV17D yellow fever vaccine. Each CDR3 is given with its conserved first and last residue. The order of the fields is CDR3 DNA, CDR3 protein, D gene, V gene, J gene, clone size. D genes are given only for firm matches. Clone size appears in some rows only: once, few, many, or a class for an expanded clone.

TGTGCCAGCAGCCAAGGGGGCGTTGAGCAGTTCTTC	CASSQGGVEQFF	-	TRBV14	TRBJ2-1	many
TGTGCCAGCAGTTTATTGGGTCGGGGGGATAGTCACACCGGGGAGCTGTTTTTT	CASSLLGRGDSHTGELFF	TRBD2	TRBV12-3/TRBV12-4	TRBJ2-2	-
TGTGCCAGCAGCTTAGATAAAGAGACCCAGTACTTC	CASSLDKETQYF	-	TRBV11-1	TRBJ2-5	many
TGCGCCAGCAGCTTGGGGGAGTTTGAGCAGTTCTTC	CASSLGEFEQFF	-	TRBV5-1	TRBJ2-1	few
TGTGCCAGCAGCGCAGACCTTTCGGGGAACACTGAAGCTTTCTTT	CASSADLSGNTEAFF	-	TRBV2	TRBJ1-1	few
TGTGCCAGCAGCTTAGCCTGGGGGTCATCCGAGGCCCAGCATTTT	CASSLAWGSSEAQHF	-	TRBV7-8	TRBJ1-5	many
TGCAGTGCTGGAACTAGCGGAGGGTACAATGAGCAGTTCTTC	CSAGTSGGYNEQFF	TRBD2	TRBV20-1	TRBJ2-1	-
TGTGCCAGCAGCCAACAGGGTTGGCCTAATGGAAAACTGTTTTTT	CASSQQGWPNGKLFF	-	TRBV7-9	TRBJ1-4	once
TGTGCCAGCTCACCGGGGACTACCTTAGATGAGCAGTTCTTC	CASSPGTTLDEQFF	TRBD2	TRBV18	TRBJ2-1	few
TGCGCCAGCAGTCCCGACAGGGTTGGTACCTACGAGCAGTACTTC	CASSPDRVGTYEQYF	TRBD1	TRBV10-2	TRBJ2-7	-
TGTGCCAGCAGTTTGGTCGCTAGCGGGGACGGGCGGTTCTTC	CASSLVASGDGRFF	TRBD2	TRBV12-3/TRBV12-4	TRBJ2-1	-
TGTGCCAGCGGGACTAGCGGGAGATACACCGGGGAGCTGTTTTTT	CASGTSGRYTGELFF	TRBD2	TRBV12-3/TRBV12-4	TRBJ2-2	-
TGTGCCTGGAACGAGGGGGGTTTAACTGAAGCTTTCTTT	CAWNEGGLTEAFF	-	TRBV30	TRBJ1-1	-
TGTGCCAGTCGAGAGGGGAGGGGGGCGGACGAGCAGTACTTC	CASREGRGADEQYF	-	TRBV25-1	TRBJ2-7	-
TGTGCCAGCAGCGTAGATGGGTTGAATTCACCCCTCCACTTT	CASSVDGLNSPLHF	-	TRBV9	TRBJ1-6	many
TGCGCCAGCAGCCGCAACGGGATCACAGATACGCAGTATTTT	CASSRNGITDTQYF	-	TRBV5-1	TRBJ2-3	few
TGTGCCAGCAGCTTAGGTAGTGGGCAAGCCTATAGCAATCAGCCCCAGCATTTT	CASSLGSGQAYSNQPQHF	-	TRBV11-3	TRBJ1-5	many
TGTGCCATCAGGGACAACTACTCGGGCTACACCTTC	CAIRDNYSGYTF	-	TRBV10-3	TRBJ1-2	few
TGCAGCGATAGCGGGGGGCCGCGTAATGAGCAGTTCTTC	CSDSGGPRNEQFF	TRBD2	TRBV29-1	TRBJ2-1	few
TGCGCCAGCAGCCCGGGACAGGCCGGCAATGAGCAGTTCTTC	CASSPGQAGNEQFF	TRBD1	TRBV5-1	TRBJ2-1	few
TGCAGTGCAGCAGGGTCATCCGAGACCCAGTACTTC	CSAAGSSETQYF	-	TRBV20-1	TRBJ2-5	many
TGTGCCAGCAGCTTAGGTTCCGGACACACCGGGGAGCTGTTTTTT	CASSLGSGHTGELFF	-	TRBV7-7	TRBJ2-2	few
TGCAGTGCCACCCCAAGCTACGAGCAGTACTTC	CSATPSYEQYF	-	TRBV20-1	TRBJ2-7	few
TGTGCTGCGTCCGGACTAGCGGGAGGCCGGGGTACGCAGTATTTT	CAASGLAGGRGTQYF	TRBD2	TRBV6-2/TRBV6-3	TRBJ2-3	many
TGTGCCAGCAGTTTAGAGGATCAGCCCCAGCATTTT	CASSLEDQPQHF	-	TRBV28	TRBJ1-5	few
TGTGCCAGCAGCTCCGTGGGACAGGGGTCTACATACAATGAGCAGTTCTTC	CASSSVGQGSTYNEQFF	TRBD1	TRBV7-2	TRBJ2-1	few
TGCAGTGCTAGGGAAACTAGCGGGAGTAACGCCGGGGAGCTGTTTTTT	CSARETSGSNAGELFF	TRBD2	TRBV20-1	TRBJ2-2	-
TGCAGTGCCCAGTCCAGCGAGCAGTACTTC	CSAQSSEQYF	-	TRBV20-1	TRBJ2-7	-
TGTGCCAGCAGTTTGTCAGCCGCGGGCGAGACCCAGTACTTC	CASSLSAAGETQYF	-	TRBV12-3/TRBV12-4	TRBJ2-5	few
TGTGCCAGCAGCCCCCCGGGACTAGCGAGGGACAATGAGCAGTTCTTC	CASSPPGLARDNEQFF	TRBD2	TRBV9	TRBJ2-1	few
TGCAGTGCTGTCCCTGGGAGCGGGAGGAGCAATGAGCAGTTCTTC	CSAVPGSGRSNEQFF	TRBD2	TRBV20-1	TRBJ2-1	-
TGCAGCGTTGAGGGACAGGGGACTTACGAGCAGTACTTC	CSVEGQGTYEQYF	TRBD1	TRBV29-1	TRBJ2-7	many
TGCAGTGTCCTACCTAAAGGGAAATACAATGAGCAGTTCTTC	CSVLPKGKYNEQFF	-	TRBV20-1	TRBJ2-1	-